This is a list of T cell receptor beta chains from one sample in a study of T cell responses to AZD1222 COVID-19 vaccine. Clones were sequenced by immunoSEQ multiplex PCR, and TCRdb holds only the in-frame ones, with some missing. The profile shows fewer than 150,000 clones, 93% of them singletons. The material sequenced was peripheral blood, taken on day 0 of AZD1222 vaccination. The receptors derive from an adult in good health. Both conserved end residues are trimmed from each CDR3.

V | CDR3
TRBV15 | ATSRGQGGTEAF
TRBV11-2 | ASSLNGYGYT
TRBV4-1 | ASSQVPPGEGGDTQY
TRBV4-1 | ASSQDRQAYRTQY
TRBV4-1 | ASSSHLSNTEAF
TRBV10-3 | AIGGGGDTQY
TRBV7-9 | ASSLFADQPQH
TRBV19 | ASSIYGRAYEQY
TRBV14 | ATSRGGSEKLF
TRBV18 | ASSPGTGNQPQH
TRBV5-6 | ASSRGQGGSEQY
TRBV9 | ASSASPDRAL
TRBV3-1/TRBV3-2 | ASSQGGGLGNEQF
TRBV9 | ASSKGGGTEAF
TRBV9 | ASSGGHETSYEQY
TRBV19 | ASSTPGQGTDQPQH
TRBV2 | ASRNINVYEQY
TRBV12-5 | ASGLAASGRFHGYT
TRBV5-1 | ASSSPTGVRTEAF
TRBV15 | ATSREGGFLSGNTIY
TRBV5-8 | ASSLFGYGYT
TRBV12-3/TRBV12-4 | ASNTGTGDTLH
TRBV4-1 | ASSQRSGEAYGYT
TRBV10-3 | AIGQPTGKITEAF
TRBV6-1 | ASSGLDSDYINTEAF
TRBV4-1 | ASRYRPNTEAF
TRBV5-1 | ASSLMGEAGNTIY
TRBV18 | ASSPGQGRAF
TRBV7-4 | ASSLVAPYSTDTQY
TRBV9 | ASSPLGETQY
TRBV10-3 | AISDGQGGRTNEKLF
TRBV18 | ASSPQGEVNYGYT
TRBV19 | ASSIVALNTEAF
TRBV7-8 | ASSPHGRGDHNEQF
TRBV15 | ATSRVTGSNEKLF
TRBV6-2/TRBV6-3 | ASSYSWFGTGLQPQH
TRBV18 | ASSPRDRSMNTEAF
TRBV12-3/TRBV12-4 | ASSLGVLSPLH
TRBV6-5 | ASRVNTEAF
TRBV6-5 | ASSRQSYSNQPQH
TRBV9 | ASSADGMNTEAF
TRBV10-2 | ASRQGWSTEAF
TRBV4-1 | ASSHKTGMNTEAF
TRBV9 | ASSGFQGARTDTQY
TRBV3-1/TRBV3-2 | ASSQERVHTDTQY
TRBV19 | ASSINRGYGNQPQH
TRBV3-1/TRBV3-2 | ASSFLHDYGYT
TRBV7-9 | ASSLEGQGFGEQF
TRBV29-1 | SVVGTLGGNTIY
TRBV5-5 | ASSLGLAGYNEQF
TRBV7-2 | ASSLARGPPH
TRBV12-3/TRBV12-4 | ASSPPQGEAF
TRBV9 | ASSAIAGGPDEQF
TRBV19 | ASSIGQGAYTEAF
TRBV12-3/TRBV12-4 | ASRGAGYNEQF
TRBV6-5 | ASSSHGLSLREQY
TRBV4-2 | ASSQDPGQEIPLPFNYGYT